The 32 T cell receptor beta chains below all came from one sample that was sequenced in a study of blood T cell repertoires in COVID-19. The data were produced by immunoSEQ multiplex PCR, yet TCRdb's version contains in-frame clones alone and is incomplete. The data contain a few hundred thousand clones, around 90% of them singletons. The sequenced material came from peripheral blood. The receptors shown here come from a woman in her forties with COVID-19, enrolled during active disease.

This chain connects TRBV27 to TRBJ1-5, with TRBD1 matching 7 bases. Trimming at V came to 6 bases and at J to 4 bases, leaving 9 bases not matched to a gene. CDR1 is MNHEY, CDR2 SMNVEV, per germline (reference sequence). The CDR3 covers 15 residues. Here the CDR3 reads CASSPKTGNNQPQHF. CDR3 nucleotide sequence: TGTGCCAGCAGCCCTAAGACAGGGAATAATCAGCCCCAGCATTTT.

This clone was observed once. The chain has TRBV5-4 and TRBJ2-1; 11 bases agree with TRBD2. V was pared by 5 bases and J by 4 bases, with 5 bases of the junction left unmatched. Looked up from germline, CDR1 is SGHNT and CDR2 is YYREEE (reference sequence). This CDR3 has 15 residues. The CDR3 loop reads CASSLTSGVYNEQFF. The CDR3 DNA sequence: TGTGCCAGCAGTTTGACTAGCGGGGTGTACAATGAGCAGTTCTTC. Drawing the rest from reference TRBV5-4 and TRBJ2-1, the complete variable domain is ETGVTQSPTHLIKTRGQQVTLRCSSQSGHNTVSWYQQALGQGPQFIFQYYREEENGRGNFPPRFSGLQFPNYSSELNVNALELDDSALYLCASSLTSGVYNEQFFGPGTRLTVL.

The CDR3 DNA is TGTGCCAGCAGTGACGCGGGCATAGGACAGCCCCAGCATTTT. Translation: CASSDAGIGQPQHF. V gene TRBV25-1 combines with J gene TRBJ1-5; D ambiguous. From germline, CDR1 is MGHDK and CDR2 SYGVNS. V dropped 3 bases and J dropped 7 bases, with 13 bases sitting between them. This CDR3 spans 14 amino acids.

The CDR3 is CSVEMIAGGSEQFF. The CDR3 region has the DNA TGCAGCGTTGAAATGATAGCGGGGGGGAGTGAGCAGTTCTTC. This sequence joins TRBV29-1 and TRBJ2-1; 11 bases agree with TRBD2. There are 14 residues in the CDR3. V lost 2 bases and J lost 9; bases outside the gene matches: 6. Looked up from germline, CDR1 is SQVTM and CDR2 is ANQGSEA.

The J gene is TRBJ2-1, the V gene TRBV11-2; possibly TRBD2 for D (5 bases). Germline assignment: CDR1 SGHAT and CDR2 FQNNGV. The V end was cut by 0 bases, the J end by 9 bases, with 12 bases between. The CDR3 is 14 residues long. The CDR3 reads CASSLDWRSAEQFF. The CDR3 nucleotides are TGTGCCAGCAGCTTAGATTGGAGGTCAGCTGAGCAGTTCTTC.

The chain couples TRBV3-1 (or the pseudogene TRBV3-2) to TRBJ1-2, with D maybe TRBD1 (5 bases). Per germline, CDR1 LGHDT and CDR2 YNNKEL (reference sequence). With 4 bases removed from V and 0 bases from J, the gap between germline ends came to 18 bases. The CDR3 consists of 17 residues. CDR3 bases: TGTGCCAGCAGCCTCTCGGGGGGGGGTAGAGCTAACTATGGCTACACCTTC. This encodes CASSLSGGGRANYGYTF.

This chain links TRBV27 with TRBJ2-3; maybe TRBD2 (6 bases). Germline CDR1 and CDR2: MNHEY and SMNVEV (reference sequence). The germline V and J ends were trimmed by 3 bases and 2 bases, with 12 bases remaining between them. This CDR3 has 15 residues. In DNA form, the CDR3 reads TGTGCCAGCAGTTTTACGGGAGTCTACACAGATACGCAGTATTTT. It specifies CASSFTGVYTDTQYF.

The rearrangement joins TRBV7-9 to TRBJ1-5, with 7 bases identical to TRBD1. The CDR3 length is 12 residues. In germline, CDR1 is SEHNR, CDR2 FQNEAQ (reference sequence). The trim removed 8 bases at V and 5 bases at J, leaving 3 bases unmatched. CDR3 in DNA: TGTGCCAGCCGACAGGGAGATCAGCCCCAGCATTTT. Its protein product is CASRQGDQPQHF. The complete variable domain, with remaining parts taken from reference TRBV7-9 and TRBJ1-5, reads DTGVSQNPRHKITKRGQNVTFRCDPISEHNRLYWYRQTLGQGPEFLTYFQNEAQLEKSRLLSDRFSAERPKGSFSTLEIQRTEQGDSAMYLCASRQGDQPQHFGDGTRLSIL.

With regard to this clone: The junction does not match germline at one end; this may be a read error. This chain joins TRBV2 and TRBJ2-2; 8 bases fit TRBD2. The CDR3 consists of 15 residues. Germline-derived CDR1 and CDR2 are SNHLY and FYNNEI. CDR3 region: CASSEVSSGSRELFF. CDR3 sequence (DNA): TGTGCCAGCAGCGAAGTATCGAGCGGGAGCAGGGAGCTGTTTTTT.

This chain uses TRBV5-1 with TRBJ2-7; D might be TRBD2 (5 bases). Trimming took 2 bases from V and 1 from J, leaving 10 bases between them. Germline V gene data show CDR1 as SGHRS and CDR2 as YFSETQ. The CDR3 has 14 residues. The DNA of the CDR3 is TGCGCCAGCAGCTTTGTGACGGGATCCTACGAGCAGTACTTC. It is translated as CASSFVTGSYEQYF.

This clone was observed a few times. Other nucleotide sequences in the sample specify the same CDR3. The gene calls are TRBV27 and TRBJ2-7; possible D gene TRBD2, 6 bases. The CDR3 sequence is 14 residues long. Trimming took off 4 bases at V and 0 bases at J, with 10 bases between the two ends. CDR1 and CDR2 from the germline V gene are MNHEY and SMNVEV (reference sequence). Here the CDR3 DNA reads TGTGCCAGCAGTTCGACCGGGAGCTCCTACGAGCAGTACTTC. Translation gives CASSSTGSSYEQYF.

Comment on this clone: The sample has other DNA sequences that encode this CDR3 too. The CDR3 DNA reads TGTGCCAGCAGCTTAGATAGCTATGGCTACACCTTC. This sequence encodes CASSLDSYGYTF. The chain uses TRBV7-2 and TRBJ1-2; D uncertain. Trimming took 1 base from V and 4 from J, leaving 4 bases between them. Germline V gene lookup returns CDR1 SGHTA and CDR2 FQGNSA. CDR3 size: 12 residues.

The chain combines TRBV4-1 with TRBJ2-1, with 9 positions matching TRBD1. Per germline, CDR1 MGHRA and CDR2 YSYEKL. This CDR3 is built from 15 residues. Losses at the gene ends were 1 base for V and 6 bases for J; bases not matched to a gene: 4. CDR3 nucleotides: TGCGCCAGCAGCCAAGCCGGGACAGGGTCCAATGAGCAGTTCTTC. Its protein product is CASSQAGTGSNEQFF.

This chain uses TRBV6-1 with TRBJ2-7; possibly TRBD2 for D (6 bases). Trimming left V 3 bases short and J 1 base short, with 13 bases between. The CDR3 length is 15 residues. Germline loops: CDR1 MNHNS, CDR2 SASEGT. CDR3 bases: TGTGCCAGCAGTGATGGCGGGGCTTCTTCCTACGAGCAGTACTTC. Protein product: CASSDGGASSYEQYF.

The V gene is TRBV15, the J gene TRBJ1-4; D ambiguous. The CDR3 has 15 amino acids. Trimming cost V 5 bases and J 0 bases, with 10 bases left between them. CDR1 is LNHNV, CDR2 YYDKDF, per germline (reference sequence). CDR3 coding DNA: TGTGCCACCAGCGGTGGAGGGTCAACTAATGAAAAACTGTTTTTT. This codes for CATSGGGSTNEKLFF.

The genes are TRBV6-4 and TRBJ2-1; TRBD2 matches 10 bases. The CDR3 is made up of 19 amino acids. Germline assignment: CDR1 MRHNA and CDR2 SNTAGT. J gave up 1 base and V 6 bases, and 15 bases lay outside the gene matches. The CDR3 nucleotides are TGTGCCAGCAGCCTCTTTGGACTAGCGGATACAAGATCCTACAATGAGCAGTTCTTC. Its translation: CASSLFGLADTRSYNEQFF.

This clone has just one count. One junction end does not reproduce the germline sequence, and a read error may be involved. The V call is TRBV5-6, the J call TRBJ1-2; possible D gene TRBD1, 5 bases. This CDR3 is built from 12 residues. The germline CDR1 and CDR2 sequences are SGHDT and YYEEEE. For the CDR3, the DNA is TGTGCCAGCAGCTTGGTTGCGGGGGTTCTTCTCTTC. This translates into CASSLVAGVLLF.

The CDR3 here is CASSLGIAGERVAKNIQYF. The CDR3, as DNA: TGTGCCAGCAGCTTAGGAATAGCGGGAGAACGGGTAGCCAAAAACATTCAGTACTTC. The rearrangement links TRBV7-2 to TRBJ2-4, with 9 bases matching TRBD2. The trim removed 1 base at V and 0 bases at J, leaving 10 bases unmatched. In germline, CDR1 is SGHTA, CDR2 FQGNSA. CDR3 size: 19 residues.

The genes are TRBV27 and TRBJ2-6; 9 bases fit TRBD1. Germline CDR1 reads MNHEY; CDR2 reads SMNVEV (reference sequence). The V segment lost 7 bases and the J segment 2 bases; nucleotides outside the gene matches: 3. The CDR3 totals 15 residues. CDR3 nucleotides: TGTGCCAGCACCGGACAGGGGACTGGGGCCAACGTCCTGACTTTC. Residues: CASTGQGTGANVLTF.

The V and J genes are TRBV10-3 and TRBJ2-7, with D maybe TRBD2 (6 bases). The CDR3 runs to 15 residues. CDR1 ENHRY and CDR2 SYGVKD come from the germline V gene. V was clipped by 6 bases and J by 0 bases, with 15 bases between them. CDR3 residues: CAISGGTSSSYEQYF. The CDR3 nucleotides are TGTGCCATCAGCGGCGGGACGTCGAGCTCCTACGAGCAGTACTTC.

The chain is built from TRBV12-3 or TRBV12-4 and TRBJ1-5, with D possibly being TRBD1 (5 bases). The CDR3 is made up of 13 amino acids. Trimming removed 6 bases at V and 4 bases at J, with 10 bases between. The CDR3 loop reads CASRMTANQPQHF. The CDR3 DNA reads as TGTGCCAGCAGAATGACAGCTAATCAGCCCCAGCATTTT.

This rearrangement joins TRBV29-1 to TRBJ1-1; possible D gene TRBD1, 6 bases. This CDR3 region has 13 residues. CDR1 and CDR2 (germline): SQVTM, ANQGSEA. Deletions cut 7 bases from V and 4 bases from J, with 16 bases between. The CDR3 loop is CSAVRGGGTEAFF. Written as DNA, the CDR3 is TGCAGCGCTGTTCGGGGAGGGGGCACTGAAGCTTTCTTT.

The chain carries TRBV6-2 or TRBV6-3 and TRBJ1-3; 7 bases map to TRBD1. Losses at the gene ends were 0 bases for V and 0 bases for J; bases not matched to a gene: 5. CDR3 length: 17 amino acids. Germline values: CDR1 MNHEY, CDR2 SVGEGT. The CDR3 nucleotides read TGTGCCAGCAGTTACTCCGGACAGGCTTTCTCTGGAAACACCATATATTTT. Its protein is CASSYSGQAFSGNTIYF.

This chain uses TRBV7-9 with TRBJ1-4, with D possibly TRBD1 on 6 matching bases. This CDR3 contains 14 residues. With 5 bases removed from V and 5 bases from J, the gap between germline ends came to 12 bases. Germline CDR1 and CDR2: SEHNR and FQNEAQ (reference sequence). CDR3 coding DNA: TGTGCCAGCAGCCGAGGGGGTGAGAATGAAAAACTGTTTTTT. Amino acids: CASSRGGENEKLFF. The variable domain in full, completed from reference TRBV7-9 and TRBJ1-4, reads DTGVSQNPRHKITKRGQNVTFRCDPISEHNRLYWYRQTLGQGPEFLTYFQNEAQLEKSRLLSDRFSAERPKGSFSTLEIQRTEQGDSAMYLCASSRGGENEKLFFGSGTQLSVL.

This clone was observed a handful of times. This chain joins TRBV12-3 or TRBV12-4 and TRBJ1-2; tentatively, D is TRBD1 (5 bases). The CDR3 consists of 12 residues. Trimming shortened V by 6 bases and J by 9 bases, and 14 bases separated the two germline ends. The CDR3 spells CASSPKTVSYTF. The CDR3 bases are TGTGCCAGCAGCCCGAAGACAGTTAGCTACACCTTC.

The chain couples TRBV28 to TRBJ2-3; D is undetermined. The CDR3 consists of 16 residues. Germline lookup yields CDR1 MDHEN and CDR2 SYDVKM. The V end was cut by 3 bases, the J end by 6 bases, with 19 bases between. The CDR3 DNA sequence: TGTGCCAGCAGTTTGTGGCGGATTTCTGGCCGGGATACGCAGTATTTT. This encodes CASSLWRISGRDTQYF.

The genes are TRBV19 and TRBJ1-1; 7 nucleotides agree with TRBD1. The CDR3 extends over 19 amino acids. Germline values: CDR1 LNHDA, CDR2 SQIVND (reference sequence). The J segment lost 10 bases and the V segment lost 1 base, leaving 24 bases of the junction unmatched. The CDR3 here is CASSIVTGTGRGVMRGAFF. The CDR3 DNA reads as TGTGCCAGTAGTATAGTGACGGGCACGGGCAGGGGGGTGATGCGTGGAGCTTTCTTT.

The rearrangement links TRBV6-2 or TRBV6-3 to TRBJ1-2; perhaps TRBD1 as D (6 bases). CDR3 size: 15 residues. V lost 2 bases to trimming and J lost 4 bases, with 14 bases between them. Germline V gives CDR1 MNHEY, CDR2 SVGEGT. The CDR3 sequence is CASSYHRQDFYGYTF. The CDR3 coding sequence is TGTGCCAGCAGTTACCACCGACAGGACTTCTATGGCTACACCTTC.

This clone came up a few times. The V and J genes are TRBV5-1 and TRBJ1-1; D is unclear. CDR1 is SGHRS, CDR2 YFSETQ, per germline. Trimming took off 3 bases at V and 2 bases at J, with 11 bases between the two ends. CDR3 size: 14 residues. The CDR3 spells CASSSRTGNTEAFF. For the CDR3, the DNA is TGCGCCAGCAGCTCCCGCACGGGAAACACTGAAGCTTTCTTT.

This chain joins TRBV5-1 and TRBJ2-7, with TRBD1 matching over 7 bases. The J segment lost 5 bases and the V segment lost 4 bases, leaving 3 bases of the junction unmatched. The CDR3 is 12 amino acids. In germline, CDR1 is SGHRS, CDR2 YFSETQ. The CDR3 nucleotides read TGCGCCAGCAGCCGCGACAGGGACGAGCAGTACTTC. Translating it yields CASSRDRDEQYF.

V usage is TRBV15 and J usage is TRBJ2-7; TRBD1 is a possible D gene (5 bases). The germline gives CDR1 LNHNV, CDR2 YYDKDF (reference sequence). V shed 1 base and J shed 3 bases, with 16 bases lying between them. CDR3 size: 16 residues. The CDR3 here is CATSRAMTAGNYEQYF. Here the CDR3 DNA reads TGTGCCACCAGCAGAGCGATGACCGCAGGGAACTACGAGCAGTACTTC.

V and J are TRBV6-5 and TRBJ2-7; 10 bases are a match to TRBD1. Germline V lookup: CDR1 MNHEY, CDR2 SVGAGI. This CDR3 has 14 residues. V gave up 4 bases and J gave up 9 bases; unmatched junction bases: 9. The CDR3 bases are TGTGCCAGCAGTTCCTGGGACAGGGGAACAGTGCAGTACTTC. This codes for CASSSWDRGTVQYF.